The present T cell receptor (beta chain) was sequenced within a study of TIL therapy for anti-PD-1-resistant metastatic lung cancer. From germline, CDR1 is MNHEY and CDR2 SVGAGI. The CDR3 runs to 13 residues. With 2 bases clipped from V and 10 bases from J, the junction kept 3 bases outside the gene matches. Time point specified: pre-treatment sample, taken before nivolumab and TIL therapy. This was the immunoSEQ v3 assay. Libraries were sequenced to about 2 million read pairs (survey) or about 4.5-6 million (deep). Produced via immunoSEQ multiplex PCR; TCRdb's table is partial and in-frame only. The sample contains under 35,000 clones, 74% of which appear only once.

This clonotype was obtained from a woman aged 30 to 85 with non-small cell lung cancer. The chain couples TRBV6-5 to TRBJ1-1, with 11 nucleotides matching TRBD1. Material: blood, obtained at baseline. CDR3 sequence reads: CASSYTGTGGAFF. The CDR3 DNA is TGTGCCAGCAGTTACACGGGGACAGGGGGAGCTTTCTTT.